The T cell receptor (beta chain) described here comes from a study of T-cell reconstitution after alpha-beta-depleted transplantation in children. To note about this clonotype: The antigen remains undetermined.

V gave up 6 bases and J gave up 5 bases, with 13 bases separating them. This CDR3 comprises 12 residues. Germline CDR1 DFQATT, CDR2 SNEGSKA (reference sequence). Preparation of the TCRbeta library used unique molecular identifiers. One entry per CDR3 protein results from TCRdb running MiXCR on the PCR reads. The table has about a million distinct CDR3 sequences, around 30% seen once. Study results and caveats: Once a year had passed after transplant, T-cell counts and diversity came mostly from newly produced T cells. Reported findings indicate that, about two months after transplant, alpha-beta T cells came from several hundred expanded clones, which were derived from non-depleted graft cells. For some patients, TCRbeta diversity was high at day 60 because of recipient T cells and thymic progenitors that survived.

The chain links TRBV20-1 to TRBJ1-1; D may be TRBD1 (6 bases). The sequence came from a boy under three years old who had a stem cell transplant for SCID, so the T cells may come from the graft donor. This sample comprised PBMCs, mostly from graft donor cells, obtained 360 days after TCRalphabeta/CD19-depleted stem cell transplant. The CDR3 protein is CSATGPLTEAFF. The DNA for the CDR3 is TGCAGTGCCACAGGGCCTTTAACTGAAGCTTTCTTT.